Included here is one T cell receptor beta chain sequence, with context. Its target is unknown. This entry comes from a study of OX40 agonist ivuxolimab in advanced cancers. The overall study: Past anti-PD-1, anti-PD-L1 or anti-CTLA-4 therapy was accepted, and 30% to 50% had received some. Points from the study as a whole: Mean expanded clone counts were higher in CD8+ than CD4+ T cells.

Assay: immunoSEQ multiplex PCR; the TCRdb copy retains only in-frame clones and omits some. The profile shows roughly 120,000 clones, 92% of them singletons. CDR3 size: 15 residues. CDR1 and CDR2 (germline): KGHSH, LQKENI. V gave up 3 bases and J gave up 1 base, with 11 bases separating them. Sampling times: baseline, cycle 4 day 1, cycle 7 day 1. This chain links TRBV18 with TRBJ2-3; D unresolved. This TCR was recovered from an adult with an advanced solid tumor such as melanoma, head and neck, liver or kidney cancer. The starting material was CD4+ or CD8+ T cells sorted from blood, obtained in a trial of the OX40 agonist ivuxolimab. CDR3 DNA sequence: TGTGCCAGCTCACCTCCTCGCGCGGGCACAGATACGCAGTATTTT. It codes for CASSPPRAGTDTQYF.